Here is one T cell receptor (beta chain) with its context. The data originate from a study of blood T cell repertoires in COVID-19. J gave up 6 bases and V 3 bases, and 12 bases lay outside the gene matches. The CDR3 covers 16 residues. From germline, CDR1 is SQVTM and CDR2 ANQGSEA. As processed by the authors: Reference gene primer amplification in the assay estimated nucleated cell counts. Sequenced by immunoSEQ multiplex PCR; TCRdb stores in-frame clones only, minus some. V, J and clone size were drawn from that table, and D and trimming were deduced from the DNA. Of under 95,000 clones listed, under 95% were seen once; the top ten hold roughly 3.9%.

The chain recombines TRBV29-1 with TRBJ2-7; TRBD2 matches 12 bases. The source is a woman between 45 and 60 years old in a cohort sampled during active COVID-19. Sequencing was done on a sample of peripheral blood. The CDR3 bases are TGCAGCGTTGACTTGAGGTCGACTAGCGGGAGTCCCGAGCAGTACTTC. The encoded protein is CSVDLRSTSGSPEQYF.